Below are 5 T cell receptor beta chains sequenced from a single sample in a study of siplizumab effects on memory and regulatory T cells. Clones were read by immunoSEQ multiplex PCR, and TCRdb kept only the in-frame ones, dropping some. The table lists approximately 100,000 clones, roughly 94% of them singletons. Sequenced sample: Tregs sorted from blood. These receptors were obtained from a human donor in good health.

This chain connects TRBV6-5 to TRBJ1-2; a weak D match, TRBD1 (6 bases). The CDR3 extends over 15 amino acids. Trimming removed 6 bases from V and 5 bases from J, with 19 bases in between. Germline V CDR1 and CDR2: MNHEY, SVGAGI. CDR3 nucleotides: TGTGCCAGCAGCCCCGCCCCGGTGACAGGATATGGCTACACCTTC. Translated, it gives CASSPAPVTGYGYTF.

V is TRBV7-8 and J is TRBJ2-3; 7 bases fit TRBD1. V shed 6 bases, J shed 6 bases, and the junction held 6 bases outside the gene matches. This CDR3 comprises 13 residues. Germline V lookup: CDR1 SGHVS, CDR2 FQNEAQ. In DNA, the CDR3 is TGTGCCAGCAGACCGGGACAGTTGGATACGCAGTATTTT. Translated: CASRPGQLDTQYF.

CDR3 residues: CASSPGDIANYGYTF. CDR3 in DNA: TGTGCCAGCAGCCCTGGGGACATCGCTAACTATGGCTACACCTTC. The V and J genes are TRBV7-9 and TRBJ1-2; D is possibly TRBD1 (6 bases). CDR3 length: 15 residues. The V end was cut by 5 bases, the J end by 0 bases, with 13 bases between. The germline CDR1 and CDR2 sequences are SEHNR and FQNEAQ (reference sequence).

The CDR3 bases are TGTGCCATCAGTGAGTCCGGGACAACTTACGAGCAGTACTTC. Translation gives CAISESGTTYEQYF. The rearrangement links TRBV10-3 to TRBJ2-7, with a weak D call TRBD1 (6 bases). This CDR3 region has 14 residues. Germline CDR1 and CDR2: ENHRY and SYGVKD. V was pared by 0 bases and J by 4 bases, with 10 bases between.

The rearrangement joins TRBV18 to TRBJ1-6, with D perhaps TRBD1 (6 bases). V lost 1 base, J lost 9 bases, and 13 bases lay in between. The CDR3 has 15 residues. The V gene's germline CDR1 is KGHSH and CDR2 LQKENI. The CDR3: CASSPRGTQGSPLHF. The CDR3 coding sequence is TGTGCCAGCTCACCACGGGGGACACAAGGTTCACCCCTCCACTTT.